A single sample gave rise to the 5 T cell receptor beta chains below, sequenced in a study of lymphopenia after photon versus proton radiotherapy. Assay: immunoSEQ multiplex PCR; the TCRdb copy retains only in-frame clones and omits some. The data show 68,000 or so clones, roughly 93% seen once. Sequencing was performed on peripheral blood, taken from a patient treated with photon-based radiotherapy. These receptors were obtained from a woman in her 70s with pancreatic cancer.

This chain uses TRBV6-6 with TRBJ2-6, with D unresolved. CDR1 is MNHNY, CDR2 SVGAGI, per germline (reference sequence). This CDR3 spans 14 amino acids. The V gene lost 8 bases and the J gene lost 1 base, with 9 bases spanning the gap. This CDR3 is CASLLGSGANVLTF. CDR3 bases: TGTGCCAGCCTCCTAGGGTCTGGGGCCAACGTCCTGACTTTC.

This chain links TRBV7-3 with TRBJ2-2; D gene unclear. The germline V gene encodes CDR1 SGHTA and CDR2 FQGTGA. Trimming cost V 4 bases and J 2 bases, with 2 bases left between them. The CDR3 is 12 residues long. The CDR3 region is CASSSNTGELFF. CDR3 DNA sequence: TGTGCCAGCAGCTCAAACACCGGGGAGCTGTTTTTT.

The V and J genes are TRBV7-2 and TRBJ1-1; D may be TRBD1 (5 bases). The V gene's germline CDR1 is SGHTA and CDR2 FQGNSA. CDR3 size: 14 residues. Deletions cut 2 bases from V and 0 bases from J, with 7 bases between. The CDR3 is CASSLIGVNTEAFF. In DNA, the CDR3 is TGTGCCAGCAGCTTAATAGGGGTGAACACTGAAGCTTTCTTT.

The rearrangement uses TRBV7-2 and TRBJ2-5; 10 bases are a match to TRBD1. Germline loops: CDR1 SGHTA, CDR2 FQGNSA. There are 17 residues in the CDR3. J gave up 5 bases and V 6 bases, and 15 bases lay outside the gene matches. DNA for the CDR3: TGTGCCAGCAGGGGAACGACAGGGGGCGGGGTGGTTGAGACCCAGTACTTC. Protein product: CASRGTTGGGVVETQYF.

This sequence joins TRBV6-5 and TRBJ2-1; possibly TRBD2 for D (5 bases). V was clipped by 5 bases and J by 4 bases, with 9 bases between them. The CDR3 totals 13 residues. CDR1 is MNHEY, CDR2 SVGAGI, per germline. As DNA, the CDR3 is TGTGCCAGCAGTATGGCGGGTTACAATGAGCAGTTCTTC. Translation: CASSMAGYNEQFF.